This T cell receptor beta chain emerged from a study of PD-1 blockade in mismatch repair-deficient tumors. Note on this clone: Its antigen is currently unknown.

The germline V gene has CDR1 MNHNS and CDR2 SASEGT. The CDR3 is 16 amino acids. V was clipped by 4 bases and J by 8 bases; unmatched bases: 13. Measured with immunoSEQ multiplex PCR; TCRdb has only the in-frame clones, and not every one. The table includes approximately 79,000 clones, 80% to 90% detected once. General study findings and limits: Rapid post-treatment expansion, then contraction, generally preceding radiologic response, marked tumor-resident clones.

The specimen comprised peripheral blood, sampled 44 weeks after starting pembrolizumab. This rearrangement joins TRBV6-1 to TRBJ1-4; 7 positions match TRBD1. The sequence derives from an adult with mismatch repair-deficient cancer. CDR3 residues: CASSVLATGRKEKLFF. CDR3 coding DNA: TGTGCCAGCAGTGTACTCGCGACAGGGAGAAAGGAAAAACTGTTTTTT.